The clone carrying this T cell receptor (beta chain) was detected only a few times. In the original processing: Amplification of reference gene primers provided the estimated nucleated cell counts. Profiling relied on immunoSEQ multiplex PCR, and the TCRdb table lists in-frame clones only, not all of them. The V and J calls and the clone size are those of that table, but D and trimming were determined from the DNA. Of approximately 230,000 clones listed, about four fifths are singletons. This sample stems from a study of blood T cell repertoires in COVID-19. Study information: The United States, Italy and Spain provided the acute and convalescent COVID-19 samples. Sample material is recorded as cDNA or gDNA derived from T cells, B-cell-depleted T cells, or PBMCs.

The CDR3 is made up of 14 amino acids. Germline V lookup: CDR1 MNHNY, CDR2 SVGAGI (reference sequence). The V segment lost 7 bases and the J segment 4 bases; nucleotides outside the gene matches: 9. The receptor was derived from a man older than 75 with acute or convalescent COVID-19. The genes are TRBV6-6 and TRBJ1-2, with 7 bases fitting TRBD1. The sample comprised peripheral blood. CDR3 sequence: CASTYGGQAYGYTF. In DNA, the CDR3 is TGTGCCAGCACCTACGGAGGACAGGCCTATGGCTACACCTTC.